This entry lists 15 T cell receptor beta chains sequenced from one sample in a study of CD8 T cells in Susac syndrome. RNA was extracted with the RNeasy kit, and a quantity of 0.5 to 1 ug was reverse transcribed using random hexamers. TCRdb analysed the immunoSEQ multiplex PCR reads with MiXCR anew, one entry per CDR3 protein. The table lists 130,000 to 150,000 distinct CDR3 sequences, around 94% of them singletons. Source material: CD8+ T cells from PBMCs. Receptors were obtained from a human donor in good health.

The rearrangement links TRBV7-2 to TRBJ2-3; maybe TRBD1 (6 bases). Germline assignment: CDR1 SGHTA and CDR2 FQGNSA. The V and J ends lost 1 base and 4 bases respectively, with 15 bases between them. CDR3 size: 16 residues. The CDR3 sequence is CASSLEGLWGPDTQYF. The CDR3 nucleotides read TGTGCCAGCAGCTTAGAAGGCTTGTGGGGGCCAGATACGCAGTATTTT.

The chain links TRBV2 to TRBJ2-5; the D is unclear. The CDR3 has 13 amino acids. Trimming took 6 bases from V and 2 from J, leaving 10 bases between them. Germline assignment: CDR1 SNHLY and CDR2 FYNNEI. The CDR3 loop reads CASRAVGQETQYF. The CDR3 DNA reads as TGTGCCAGCAGGGCAGTCGGACAAGAGACCCAGTACTTC.

The V call is TRBV14, the J call TRBJ2-1; the D is unclear. Germline V gives CDR1 SGHDN, CDR2 FVKESK. Trimming left V 7 bases short and J 5 bases short, with 9 bases between. This CDR3 has 12 residues. Here the CDR3 reads CASKERDNEQFF. Written as DNA, the CDR3 is TGTGCCAGCAAAGAGCGAGACAATGAGCAGTTCTTC.

The gene calls are TRBV5-6 and TRBJ2-7; 8 nucleotides line up with TRBD1. The CDR3 consists of 14 residues. The germline V gene has CDR1 SGHDT and CDR2 YYEEEE. The ends lost 3 bases at V and 4 bases at J; junction bases unmatched: 6. CDR3 loop: CASSSRTGWYEQYF. In nucleotides, the CDR3 is TGTGCCAGCAGCTCGAGGACAGGGTGGTACGAGCAGTACTTC.

The chain carries TRBV24-1 and TRBJ2-2; 9 nucleotides align to TRBD1. Trimming took 3 bases from V and 5 from J; bases not matched to a gene: 6. The CDR3 is 16 amino acids. From germline, CDR1 is KGHDR and CDR2 SFDVKD. The CDR3 is CATSDLGQGYTGELFF. CDR3 nucleotide sequence: TGTGCCACCAGTGATCTGGGACAGGGTTATACCGGGGAGCTGTTTTTT.

The genes are TRBV20-1 and TRBJ2-3, with 7 bases lining up with TRBD1. The CDR3 runs to 13 residues. The germline gives CDR1 DFQATT, CDR2 SNEGSKA (reference sequence). The CDR3 region has the DNA TGCAGCTCGAGGGGGCTGCGGAGAGATACGCAGTATTTT. Translating gives CSSRGLRRDTQYF.

The V and J genes are TRBV29-1 and TRBJ1-2, with 12 bases that match TRBD1. The CDR3 has 13 residues. CDR1 is SQVTM and CDR2 is ANQGSEA in the germline V gene. V trimming: 6 bases; J trimming: 8 bases; junction bases outside the gene matches: 7. CDR3 amino acids: CSVRDRGREGYTF. In DNA form, the CDR3 reads TGCAGCGTCCGGGACAGGGGGCGCGAGGGCTACACCTTC.

The J gene is TRBJ2-7, the V gene TRBV6-6, with 11 bases identical to TRBD1. Germline CDR1 MNHNY, CDR2 SVGAGI (reference sequence). CDR3 length equals 16 residues. With V trimmed by 0 bases and J by 3 bases, 4 bases remained unmatched. CDR3: CASSYSTGTGGYEQYF. CDR3 nucleotides: TGTGCCAGCAGTTACTCGACCGGGACAGGGGGCTACGAGCAGTACTTC.

V and J are TRBV29-1 and TRBJ2-7, with a possible D match to TRBD2 (5 bases). The CDR3 consists of 12 residues. Between the trimmed V and J ends, which lost 6 bases and 3 bases, there was a span of 12 bases. CDR1 and CDR2 from the germline V gene are SQVTM and ANQGSEA. The CDR3 is CSVALRGYEQYF. The CDR3 DNA reads TGCAGCGTGGCGTTACGGGGCTACGAGCAGTACTTC.

This chain uses TRBV28 with TRBJ2-1; 9 bases agree with TRBD2. In germline, CDR1 is MDHEN, CDR2 SYDVKM. V gave up 5 bases and J gave up 10 bases; unmatched junction bases: 6. This CDR3 is built from 13 residues. The CDR3 protein is CASSPGLAYEQFF. The CDR3 coding sequence is TGTGCCAGCAGTCCGGGACTAGCTTACGAGCAGTTCTTC.

V and J are TRBV6-5 and TRBJ1-5, with 9 positions matching TRBD1. This CDR3 is built from 15 residues. V shed 4 bases and J 0 bases; nucleotides not matched to a gene: 1. In germline, CDR1 is MNHEY, CDR2 SVGAGI. CDR3 in DNA: TGTGCCAGCAGTTGGGGACAGGGTAGCAATCAGCCCCAGCATTTT. It yields the protein CASSWGQGSNQPQHF.

This sequence joins TRBV5-1 and TRBJ2-1; 7 nucleotides align to TRBD2. The CDR3 spans 14 residues. Germline V gene data show CDR1 as SGHRS and CDR2 as YFSETQ. The junction had 8 bases not matched to a gene; V was cut back by 4 bases and J by 7 bases. CDR3 bases: TGCGCCAGCAGCCCGCCCGGGGGGAGGAATGAGCAGTTCTTC. Amino acids: CASSPPGGRNEQFF.

This chain links TRBV28 with TRBJ2-5; D might be TRBD1 or TRBD2, each matching 6 bases. This CDR3 comprises 13 residues. Germline CDR1 and CDR2: MDHEN and SYDVKM. Trimming shortened V by 11 bases and J by 0 bases, and 13 bases separated the two germline ends. The CDR3 DNA sequence: TGTGCCTCCAGGGGCGGGAACCAAGAGACCCAGTACTTC. It codes for CASRGGNQETQYF.

The CDR3 spells CSVDARGRGSNTEAFF. CDR3 bases: TGCAGCGTTGATGCGAGAGGGAGGGGAAGTAACACTGAAGCTTTCTTT. This rearrangement joins TRBV29-1 to TRBJ1-1, with D perhaps matching TRBD1 (5 bases). CDR3 length equals 16 residues. CDR1 and CDR2 from the germline V gene are SQVTM and ANQGSEA. V lost 3 bases and J 2 bases, leaving 19 bases between the germline ends.

The chain joins TRBV7-9 to TRBJ2-1, with TRBD2 identical over 9 bases. Losses at the gene ends were 5 bases for V and 8 bases for J; bases not matched to a gene: 7. The CDR3 loop spans 14 amino acids. CDR1 and CDR2 from the germline V gene are SEHNR and FQNEAQ (reference sequence). CDR3 region: CASSTGLALYEQFF. CDR3 DNA sequence: TGTGCCAGCAGCACCGGACTAGCGCTGTATGAGCAGTTCTTC.